These 25 T cell receptor beta chains came from one sample sequenced in a study of T-cell reconstitution after alpha-beta-depleted transplantation in children. Unique molecular identifiers were built into the TCRbeta library. From the PCR reads, TCRdb called clonotypes with MiXCR, one entry per CDR3 protein. This sample yields 190,000 or so distinct CDR3 sequences, of which just under 6.5% are seen a single time; about 4.3% belongs to the top ten. The input for sequencing was PBMCs, taken before TCRalphabeta/CD19-depleted stem cell transplant. The receptors here all came from a girl under two years old with combined immunodeficiency, due to receive a stem cell transplant.

This clonotype turned up a few times. The rearrangement links TRBV21-1 to TRBJ2-7. TRBV21-1 is recorded as a pseudogene. The CDR3 is 15 residues long. CDR3 sequence (DNA): TGTGCCAGCAGCAAAGGGCGGGAACCTACCTACGAGCAGTACTTC. Its protein is CASSKGREPTYEQYF.

The sample holds a few counts of this clonotype. One junction end disagrees with the germline gene, perhaps due to a read error. The CDR3 coding sequence is TGTGCCAGCAGCGCTCCCCGACTAGCCTCCCACGAGCAGTCCTTC. It codes for CASSAPRLASHEQSF. The rearrangement uses TRBV7-9 and TRBJ2-7; 7 positions agree with TRBD2. The CDR3 contains 15 residues. The germline V gene has CDR1 SEHNR and CDR2 FQNEAQ (reference sequence).

This clonotype was detected ten times or more. V is TRBV4-3 and J is TRBJ2-7, with D possibly matching TRBD1 (6 bases). In germline, CDR1 is LGHNA, CDR2 YSLEER. The CDR3 spans 14 residues. Trimming shortened V by 1 base and J by 3 bases, and 10 bases separated the two germline ends. CDR3 protein: CASSQAQGHYEQYF. The DNA for the CDR3 is TGCGCCAGCAGCCAAGCTCAGGGGCACTACGAGCAGTACTTC.

This clonotype was recorded many times. J is TRBJ2-7 and V is TRBV7-2; TRBD2 aligns across 9 bases. The CDR3 contains 15 residues. From germline, CDR1 is SGHTA and CDR2 FQGNSA. With 1 base clipped from V and 6 bases from J, the junction kept 7 bases outside the gene matches. CDR3 residues: CASSLDGLAGSEQYF. The CDR3 bases are TGTGCCAGCAGCTTAGATGGGCTAGCGGGGAGCGAGCAGTACTTC.

This clonotype has at least ten counts. V is TRBV18 and J is TRBJ1-2; 7 positions match TRBD1. Trimming cost V 3 bases and J 4 bases; bases outside gene matches: 8. CDR3 size: 15 residues. Germline V CDR1 and CDR2: KGHSH, LQKENI. The CDR3 nucleotides read TGTGCCAGCTCACCTGAATCACAGGGGACCTATGGCTACACCTTC. Its translation is CASSPESQGTYGYTF.

At least ten counts were recorded for this clonotype. The chain recombines TRBV2 with TRBJ2-5; 8 positions match TRBD1. The CDR3 has 17 amino acids. With 0 bases clipped from V and 5 bases from J, the junction kept 11 bases outside the gene matches. Germline V gene sequence: CDR1 SNHLY, CDR2 FYNNEI. The DNA for the CDR3 is TGTGCCAGCAGTGAAGCGCTCGGACAGGGTAACGCGGAGACCCAGTACTTC. Its protein product is CASSEALGQGNAETQYF.

This clonotype came up a few times. The chain is built from TRBV20-1 and TRBJ2-1, with 9 nucleotides matching TRBD2. Germline V gene lookup returns CDR1 DFQATT and CDR2 SNEGSKA (reference sequence). The CDR3 runs 17 residues. V shed 1 base and J 7 bases; nucleotides not matched to a gene: 14. The CDR3 region is CSARGGGRVTELNEQFF. Here the CDR3 DNA reads TGCAGTGCTAGAGGGGGCGGGAGGGTAACAGAATTAAATGAGCAGTTCTTC.

This clonotype has ten or more counts. The chain recombines TRBV11-3 with TRBJ2-3; D not resolved. CDR3 size: 18 residues. The germline gives CDR1 SGHNT, CDR2 YENEEA. Trimming took 1 base from V and 1 from J, leaving 18 bases between them. The CDR3 spells CASSLGVIRTVGTDTQYF. The CDR3 DNA reads TGTGCCAGCAGCTTAGGGGTGATCCGCACAGTGGGCACAGATACGCAGTATTTT.

This clonotype was counted at least ten times. This chain uses TRBV25-1 with TRBJ1-2; D perhaps matches TRBD1 (5 bases). Germline values: CDR1 MGHDK, CDR2 SYGVNS. The CDR3 consists of 15 residues. The V gene lost 4 bases and the J gene lost 4 bases, with 16 bases spanning the gap. As DNA, the CDR3 is TGTGCCAGCAGTGGTTACCGGGGGAGAGGCTATGGCTACACCTTC. Translation gives CASSGYRGRGYGYTF.

This clonotype was counted many times. The V and J genes are TRBV12-3 or TRBV12-4 and TRBJ1-1; a possible D gene is TRBD1 (5 bases). V was pared by 3 bases and J by 7 bases, with 9 bases between. CDR3 size: 12 residues. In DNA, the CDR3 is TGTGCCAGCAGTTTTGCGACAGTTGAAGCTTTCTTT. Translated, it gives CASSFATVEAFF.

This clonotype was detected ten times or more. This chain uses TRBV9 with TRBJ2-1, with D uncertain. Germline CDR1 SGDLS, CDR2 YYNGEE. The V gene lost 0 bases and the J gene lost 7 bases, with 5 bases spanning the gap. The CDR3 spans 12 residues. The CDR3 here is CASSVGQNEQFF. CDR3 DNA: TGTGCCAGCAGCGTAGGGCAGAATGAGCAGTTCTTC.

In its sample, this clonotype was seen many times. This sequence joins TRBV5-1 and TRBJ2-3; D perhaps matches TRBD1 (5 bases). Germline V gene sequence: CDR1 SGHRS, CDR2 YFSETQ. The CDR3 has 16 amino acids. V was shortened by 0 bases and J by 5 bases, with 16 bases between the two germline ends. The CDR3 DNA follows: TGCGCCAGCAGCTTGGGGGCCAGGGTCGTGGGAGATACGCAGTATTTT. It yields the protein CASSLGARVVGDTQYF.

Many counts were recorded for this clonotype. The chain has TRBV5-1 and TRBJ2-2, with 8 bases that match TRBD1. Germline V gene lookup returns CDR1 SGHRS and CDR2 YFSETQ. The CDR3 runs to 13 residues. J lost 6 bases, V lost 4 bases, and 2 bases had no gene match. As DNA, the CDR3 is TGCGCCAGCAGCCTGACAGGGGCCGGGGAGCTGTTTTTT. This sequence encodes CASSLTGAGELFF.

The CDR3 loop is CASSRDCDGAKETQYF. The DNA for the CDR3 is TGTGCCAGCAGCCGCGACTGTGATGGAGCGAAAGAGACCCAGTACTTC. V and J are TRBV28 and TRBJ2-5; no firm D call. V shed 6 bases and J shed 3 bases, with 20 bases lying between them. The germline gives CDR1 MDHEN, CDR2 SYDVKM. The CDR3 contains 16 residues.

Concerning this clonotype: Just one base apart from a much larger clone, this may be a read error. This chain uses TRBV20-1 with TRBJ2-1; TRBD2 aligns across 8 bases. Germline CDR1 reads DFQATT; CDR2 reads SNEGSKA (reference sequence). The CDR3 is 14 residues long. CDR3 DNA sequence: TGCTGTGCTACAGAAGCGGGAGTGTTTTTTGAGCAGTTCTTC. Its protein is CCATEAGVFFEQFF.

This clonotype was counted ten times or more. The chain uses TRBV24-1 and TRBJ2-7, with TRBD1 matching over 9 bases. Germline-derived CDR1 and CDR2 are KGHDR and SFDVKD. The CDR3 is made up of 16 amino acids. The J segment lost 2 bases and the V segment lost 1 base, leaving 5 bases of the junction unmatched. CDR3 sequence reads: CATSDLSTGGTYEQYF. The CDR3 coding sequence is TGTGCCACCAGTGATTTATCGACAGGGGGAACCTACGAGCAGTACTTC.

Ten or more counts support this clonotype. V usage is TRBV4-2 and J usage is TRBJ1-6; D gene uncertain. V was cut by 3 bases and J by 10 bases, with 19 bases left in between. The CDR3 is 16 residues long. Germline V CDR1 and CDR2: LGHNA, YNFKEQ. CDR3 sequence: CASSQSRRTLTSPLHF. The CDR3 DNA reads as TGTGCCAGCAGCCAGAGCAGGAGGACCCTCACCTCACCCCTCCACTTT.

This rearrangement joins TRBV27 to TRBJ2-1; D is unclear. V was shortened by 1 base and J by 12 bases, with 16 bases between the two germline ends. The CDR3 is 14 amino acids. Germline CDR1 reads MNHEY; CDR2 reads SMNVEV (reference sequence). The CDR3 spells CASSLLKPPDLQFF. The CDR3 DNA reads as TGTGCCAGCAGTTTATTAAAACCTCCGGACCTGCAGTTCTTC.

Many counts were recorded for this clonotype. The rearrangement joins TRBV29-1 to TRBJ1-3; D perhaps matches TRBD1 (6 bases). The CDR3 runs 13 residues. Trimming left V 6 bases short and J 5 bases short, with 14 bases between. The V gene's germline CDR1 is SQVTM and CDR2 ANQGSEA. CDR3 DNA sequence: TGCAGCGTCCAGGGGCAGTTTCGAAACACCATATATTTT. Residues: CSVQGQFRNTIYF.

Regarding this clonotype: One base away lies a much larger clone, so this may be a sequencing read error. This sequence joins TRBV3-1 and TRBJ2-3; no firm D call. The CDR3 spans 13 residues. The ends were cut back, 3 bases at V and 10 bases at J, with 14 bases in the middle. Germline V CDR1 and CDR2: LGHDT, YNNKEL (reference sequence). Written as DNA, the CDR3 is TGTGCCAGCAGCCAGGAGAACACGGATTCGCAGTATTTT. Its translation is CASSQENTDSQYF.

This chain joins TRBV15 and TRBJ1-1; 8 positions match TRBD1. There are 17 residues in the CDR3. After removal of 0 bases from V and 4 bases from J, the junction contained 10 bases not matched to a gene. The germline V gene has CDR1 LNHNV and CDR2 YYDKDF (reference sequence). CDR3 nucleotides: TGTGCCACCAGCAGAGATCCCTGGACAGGGCATGGCACTGAAGCTTTCTTT. This sequence encodes CATSRDPWTGHGTEAFF.

This clonotype was counted a few times. The chain employs TRBV3-1 and TRBJ2-3; 9 bases agree with TRBD2. V was pared by 1 base and J by 2 bases, with 13 bases of the junction left unmatched. The CDR3 contains 19 residues. Germline lookup yields CDR1 LGHDT and CDR2 YNNKEL (reference sequence). This chain's CDR3 is CASSQAQAKSGGITDTQYF. DNA of the CDR3: TGTGCCAGCAGCCAAGCCCAAGCGAAAAGCGGGGGGATCACAGATACGCAGTATTTT.

The sample holds many counts of this clonotype. The rearrangement uses TRBV11-1 and TRBJ2-3, with D possibly called TRBD1 or TRBD2 (7 bases each). From germline, CDR1 is SGHAT and CDR2 FQDESV (reference sequence). The CDR3 contains 19 residues. V gave up 4 bases and J gave up 2 bases, with 25 bases separating them. In nucleotides, the CDR3 is TGTGCCAGCAGCTCACGAAGAGTCTATGGGGAGGGGGCCACAGATACGCAGTATTTT. It translates to CASSSRRVYGEGATDTQYF.

The sample holds many counts of this clonotype. V usage is TRBV28 and J usage is TRBJ1-5, with TRBD1 matching over 9 bases. The CDR3 runs to 14 residues. V gave up 6 bases and J gave up 4 bases; unmatched junction bases: 4. Germline-derived CDR1 and CDR2 are MDHEN and SYDVKM. The CDR3: CASSRGQGNQPQHF. In DNA, the CDR3 is TGTGCCAGCAGCAGGGGACAGGGAAATCAGCCCCAGCATTTT. The full variable domain, its missing parts supplied by reference TRBV28 and TRBJ1-5, is DVKVTQSSRYLVKRTGEKVFLECVQDMDHENMFWYRQDPGLGLRLIYFSYDVKMKEKGDIPEGYSVSREKKERFSLILESASTNQTSMYLCASSRGQGNQPQHFGDGTRLSIL.

This clonotype came up many times. The chain links TRBV9 to TRBJ2-1; 10 positions agree with TRBD1. The CDR3 spans 15 residues. J was trimmed by 7 bases and V by 1 base; bases with no gene match: 5. Germline V lookup: CDR1 SGDLS, CDR2 YYNGEE. CDR3 DNA: TGTGCCAGCAGCGTACCAGGACAGGGGGGTAATGAGCAGTTCTTC. This encodes CASSVPGQGGNEQFF.